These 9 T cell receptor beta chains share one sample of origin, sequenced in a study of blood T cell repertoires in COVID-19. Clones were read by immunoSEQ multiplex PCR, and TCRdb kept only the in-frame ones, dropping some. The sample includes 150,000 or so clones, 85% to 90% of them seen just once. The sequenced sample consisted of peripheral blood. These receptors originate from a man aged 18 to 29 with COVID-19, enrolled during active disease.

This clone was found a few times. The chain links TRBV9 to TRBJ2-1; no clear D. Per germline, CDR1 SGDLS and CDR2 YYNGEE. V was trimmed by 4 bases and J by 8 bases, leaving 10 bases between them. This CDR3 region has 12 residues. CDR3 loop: CASSTPTDEQFF. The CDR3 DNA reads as TGTGCCAGCAGCACCCCTACGGATGAGCAGTTCTTC.

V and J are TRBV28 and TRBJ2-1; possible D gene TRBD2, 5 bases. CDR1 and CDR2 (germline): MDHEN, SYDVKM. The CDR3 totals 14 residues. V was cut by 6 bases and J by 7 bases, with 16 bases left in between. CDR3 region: CASSPRVESNEQFF. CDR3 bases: TGTGCCAGCAGCCCGAGGGTCGAGTCGAATGAGCAGTTCTTC.

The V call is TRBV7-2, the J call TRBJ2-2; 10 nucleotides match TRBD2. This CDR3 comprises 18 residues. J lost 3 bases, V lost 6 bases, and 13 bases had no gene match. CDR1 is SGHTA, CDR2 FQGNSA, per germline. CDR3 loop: CASRPRTSGGGHTGELFF. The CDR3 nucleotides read TGTGCCAGCAGACCTCGGACTAGCGGAGGGGGCCACACCGGGGAGCTGTTTTTT. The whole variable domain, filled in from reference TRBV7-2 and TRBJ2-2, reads GAGVSQSPSNKVTEKGKDVELRCDPISGHTALYWYRQSLGQGLEFLIYFQGNSAPDKSGLPSDRFSAERTGGSVSTLTIQRTQQEDSAVYLCASRPRTSGGGHTGELFFGEGSRLTVL.

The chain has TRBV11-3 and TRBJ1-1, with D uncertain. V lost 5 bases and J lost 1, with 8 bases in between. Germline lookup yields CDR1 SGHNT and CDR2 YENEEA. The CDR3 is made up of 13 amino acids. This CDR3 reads CASSQDRNTEAFF. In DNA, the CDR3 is TGTGCCAGCAGCCAGGATAGGAACACTGAAGCTTTCTTT.

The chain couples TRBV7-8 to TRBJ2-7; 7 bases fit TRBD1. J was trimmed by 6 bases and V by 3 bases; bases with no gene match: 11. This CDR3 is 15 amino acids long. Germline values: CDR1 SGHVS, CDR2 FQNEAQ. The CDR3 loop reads CASSFETGSPAEQYF. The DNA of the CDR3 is TGTGCCAGCAGCTTCGAGACAGGGAGCCCTGCCGAGCAGTACTTC.

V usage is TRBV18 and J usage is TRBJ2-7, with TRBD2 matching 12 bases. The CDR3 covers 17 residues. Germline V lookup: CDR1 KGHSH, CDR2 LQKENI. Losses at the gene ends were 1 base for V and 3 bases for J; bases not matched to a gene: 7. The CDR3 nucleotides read TGTGCCAGCTCACCACGGTCTAGCGGGAGGGCCCACTACGAGCAGTACTTC. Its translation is CASSPRSSGRAHYEQYF.

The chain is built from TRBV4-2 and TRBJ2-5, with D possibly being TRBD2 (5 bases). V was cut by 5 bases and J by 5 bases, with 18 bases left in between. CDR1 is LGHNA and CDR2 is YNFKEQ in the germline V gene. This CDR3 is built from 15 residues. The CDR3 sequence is CASSSRTQSGETQYF. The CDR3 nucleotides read TGTGCCAGCAGCTCGCGGACTCAATCTGGGGAGACCCAGTACTTC.

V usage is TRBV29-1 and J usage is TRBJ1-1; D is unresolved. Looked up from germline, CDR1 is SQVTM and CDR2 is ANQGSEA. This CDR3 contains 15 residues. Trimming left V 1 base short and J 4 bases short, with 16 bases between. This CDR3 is CSVEGRPEGSTEAFF. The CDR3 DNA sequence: TGCAGCGTTGAAGGCAGGCCAGAGGGATCCACTGAAGCTTTCTTT.

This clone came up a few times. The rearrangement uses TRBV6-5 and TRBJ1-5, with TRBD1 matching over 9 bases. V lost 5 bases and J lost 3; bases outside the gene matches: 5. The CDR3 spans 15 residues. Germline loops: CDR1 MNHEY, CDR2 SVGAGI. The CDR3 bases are TGTGCCAGCAGTCCCGACAGGGGGTTCAATCAGCCCCAGCATTTT. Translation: CASSPDRGFNQPQHF.